These T cell receptor beta chains were read from a single sample in a study of blood T cell repertoires in COVID-19. Sequencing was performed with immunoSEQ multiplex PCR; in TCRdb, only in-frame clones are kept and a portion is missing. This sample has fewer than 300,000 clones, with 90% found just once. Sequencing input: PBMCs or T cells enriched from blood (not recorded which). These receptors all stem from a young woman who had recovered from COVID-19. The CDR3 runs from the conserved cysteine through the conserved F or W. The order of the fields is CDR3 length, D gene, J gene, V gene, clone size, CDR3 DNA, CDR3 protein. A D gene is named only where the DNA matches it firmly. Size is omitted from some rows. Given values are once, few, many or a class for expanded clones.

len: 15
d_gene: TRBD2
j_gene: TRBJ2-1
v_gene: TRBV7-3
abundance: once
CDR3nt: TGTGCCAGCTCCTGGGGGGCGGGAGGGAGCAATGAGCAGTTCTTC
CDR3aa: CASSWGAGGSNEQFF

len: 14
d_gene: .
j_gene: TRBJ2-7
v_gene: TRBV4-1
abundance: .
CDR3nt: TGCGCCAGCAGCCAGTTAGGTATACCGGGGGAGCAGTACTTC
CDR3aa: CASSQLGIPGEQYF

len: 14
d_gene: .
j_gene: TRBJ2-3
v_gene: TRBV6-4
abundance: .
CDR3nt: TGTGCCAGCCGCCGCGCGGGACCCACAGATACGCAGTATTTT
CDR3aa: CASRRAGPTDTQYF

len: 17
d_gene: TRBD2
j_gene: TRBJ2-7
v_gene: TRBV6-2/TRBV6-3
abundance: .
CDR3nt: TGTGCCAGCAGTTACCTTCGGACTAGCGGGAGTTCCTACGAGCAGTACTTC
CDR3aa: CASSYLRTSGSSYEQYF

len: 13
d_gene: .
j_gene: TRBJ2-5
v_gene: TRBV4-3
abundance: .
CDR3nt: TGCGCCAGCAGCCAAGGTTCACAAGAGACCCAGTACTTC
CDR3aa: CASSQGSQETQYF

len: 14
d_gene: .
j_gene: TRBJ2-2
v_gene: TRBV10-1
abundance: .
CDR3nt: TGCGCCAGCAGTTCTGACTCGAACACCGGGGAGCTGTTTTTT
CDR3aa: CASSSDSNTGELFF

len: 15
d_gene: TRBD2
j_gene: TRBJ2-3
v_gene: TRBV6-5
abundance: .
CDR3nt: TGTGCCAGCAGTTATAGCGGGAGGCCCACAGATACGCAGTATTTT
CDR3aa: CASSYSGRPTDTQYF

len: 15
d_gene: TRBD1
j_gene: TRBJ2-1
v_gene: TRBV7-2
abundance: .
CDR3nt: TGTGCCAGCAGCTCGCCGGGACAGGCTTACAATGAGCAGTTCTTC
CDR3aa: CASSSPGQAYNEQFF

len: 16
d_gene: .
j_gene: TRBJ1-5
v_gene: TRBV28
abundance: .
CDR3nt: TGTGCCAGCAGCCATAGGGAGGGGCGGGGGGATCAGCCCCAGCATTTT
CDR3aa: CASSHREGRGDQPQHF

len: 12
d_gene: .
j_gene: TRBJ1-4
v_gene: TRBV28
abundance: few
CDR3nt: TGTGCCAGCAGTAAGGGGAATGAAAAACTGTTTTTT
CDR3aa: CASSKGNEKLFF

len: 14
d_gene: TRBD2
j_gene: TRBJ2-3
v_gene: TRBV5-1
abundance: .
CDR3nt: TGCGCCAGCAGCTCCGGGACTAGTGCGGGTACGCAGTATTTT
CDR3aa: CASSSGTSAGTQYF

len: 17
d_gene: TRBD1
j_gene: TRBJ2-5
v_gene: TRBV6-2/TRBV6-3
abundance: .
CDR3nt: TGTGCCAGCAGTTTCCTCCTTACGGGACAGGGACAAGAGACCCAGTACTTC
CDR3aa: CASSFLLTGQGQETQYF

len: 17
d_gene: .
j_gene: TRBJ1-3
v_gene: TRBV9
abundance: .
CDR3nt: TGTGCCAGCAGCGTAGAGCTCAATCCGAGCTCTGGAAACACCATATATTTT
CDR3aa: CASSVELNPSSGNTIYF

len: 12
d_gene: TRBD2
j_gene: TRBJ2-1
v_gene: TRBV3-1/TRBV3-2
abundance: .
CDR3nt: TGTGCCAGCTGGGGAGGGTACAATGAGCAGTTCTTC
CDR3aa: CASWGGYNEQFF

len: 14
d_gene: TRBD1
j_gene: TRBJ2-7
v_gene: TRBV19
abundance: few
CDR3nt: TGTGCCAGTAGTATCGGACAGGGATCATGGGAGCAGTACTTC
CDR3aa: CASSIGQGSWEQYF

len: 13
d_gene: .
j_gene: TRBJ1-2
v_gene: TRBV9
abundance: once
CDR3nt: TGTGCCAGCAGCCTCACAGGTTACTATGGCTACACCTTC
CDR3aa: CASSLTGYYGYTF

len: 15
d_gene: TRBD2
j_gene: TRBJ2-7
v_gene: TRBV18
abundance: .
CDR3nt: TGTGCCAGCTCACGTGCGGGAGGGCCGTTACCCGAGCAGTACTTC
CDR3aa: CASSRAGGPLPEQYF

len: 17
d_gene: TRBD2
j_gene: TRBJ2-1
v_gene: TRBV6-1
abundance: .
CDR3nt: TGTGCCAGCAGTAAAGATCCCCTAGCGGGAGCCTACAATGAGCAGTTCTTC
CDR3aa: CASSKDPLAGAYNEQFF

len: 13
d_gene: TRBD1
j_gene: TRBJ1-1
v_gene: TRBV4-3
abundance: .
CDR3nt: TGCGCCAGCAGCCCGGACAGGGGAGGCGGAGCTTTCTTT
CDR3aa: CASSPDRGGGAFF

len: 11
d_gene: .
j_gene: TRBJ2-1
v_gene: TRBV4-1
abundance: once
CDR3nt: TGCGCCAGCAGCCCCGGGACAGAGCAGTTCTTC
CDR3aa: CASSPGTEQFF

len: 13
d_gene: TRBD2
j_gene: TRBJ2-1
v_gene: TRBV7-7
abundance: .
CDR3nt: TGTGCTAGCATTAAGATTGGGAGGGATGAGCAGTTCTTC
CDR3aa: CASIKIGRDEQFF

len: 19
d_gene: TRBD2
j_gene: TRBJ2-1
v_gene: TRBV9
abundance: .
CDR3nt: TGTGCCAGCAGCGTACGAGGGACTACCACTTTACTCTCCTACAATGAGCAGTTCTTC
CDR3aa: CASSVRGTTTLLSYNEQFF

len: 20
d_gene: TRBD2
j_gene: TRBJ2-3
v_gene: TRBV7-9
abundance: .
CDR3nt: TGTGCCAGCAGCACCTCTGGGACTAGCGGGTCTTCTTCTAGCACAGATACGCAGTATTTT
CDR3aa: CASSTSGTSGSSSSTDTQYF

len: 20
d_gene: TRBD2
j_gene: TRBJ2-2
v_gene: TRBV7-6
abundance: .
CDR3nt: TGTGCCAGCAGCTTATTTGCTAGCGGCCCCCGCTACGCGAACACCGGGGAGCTGTTTTTT
CDR3aa: CASSLFASGPRYANTGELFF

len: 16
d_gene: TRBD1
j_gene: TRBJ1-3
v_gene: TRBV5-6
abundance: .
CDR3nt: TGTGCCAGCAGCACGGGGACAGGGCACTCTGGAAACACCATATATTTT
CDR3aa: CASSTGTGHSGNTIYF

len: 13
d_gene: .
j_gene: TRBJ2-6
v_gene: TRBV6-6
abundance: .
CDR3nt: TGTGCCAGCACCTGGGAGGGGGCCAACGTCCTGACTTTC
CDR3aa: CASTWEGANVLTF

len: 15
d_gene: .
j_gene: TRBJ1-2
v_gene: TRBV4-3
abundance: once
CDR3nt: TGCGCCAGCAGCCAAACAGGGAAAGCTAACTATGGCTACACCTTC
CDR3aa: CASSQTGKANYGYTF

len: 17
d_gene: TRBD1
j_gene: TRBJ2-2
v_gene: TRBV15
abundance: .
CDR3nt: TGTGCCACCAGCAGGCTATTGACAGGGGAGAATGGCGGGGAGCTGTTTTTT
CDR3aa: CATSRLLTGENGGELFF

len: 15
d_gene: .
j_gene: TRBJ1-6
v_gene: TRBV27
abundance: .
CDR3nt: TGTGCCAGCAAAACAGTCGACTCCTATAATTCACCCCTCCACTTT
CDR3aa: CASKTVDSYNSPLHF

len: 16
d_gene: TRBD2
j_gene: TRBJ2-7
v_gene: TRBV4-1
abundance: .
CDR3nt: TGCGCCAGCAGGCCCTCCACTAGCGGGGACTCCTACGAGCAGTACTTC
CDR3aa: CASRPSTSGDSYEQYF

len: 14
d_gene: .
j_gene: TRBJ1-5
v_gene: TRBV6-2/TRBV6-3
abundance: .
CDR3nt: TGTGCCAGCGGTTACAGAACGGTCAATCAGCCCCAGCATTTT
CDR3aa: CASGYRTVNQPQHF

len: 13
d_gene: .
j_gene: TRBJ2-7
v_gene: TRBV7-9
abundance: .
CDR3nt: TGTGCCAGCAGCTTAGCGGGAGGAAACGAGCAGTACTTC
CDR3aa: CASSLAGGNEQYF

len: 12
d_gene: .
j_gene: TRBJ2-1
v_gene: TRBV12-5
abundance: few
CDR3nt: TGTGCTAGTGGTTTTCGAGTCAATGAGCAGTTCTTC
CDR3aa: CASGFRVNEQFF

len: 14
d_gene: .
j_gene: TRBJ2-3
v_gene: TRBV30
abundance: .
CDR3nt: TGTGCCTGGAGTTCCCTCACCGGGGGAGATACGCAGTATTTT
CDR3aa: CAWSSLTGGDTQYF

len: 16
d_gene: .
j_gene: TRBJ1-3
v_gene: TRBV10-1
abundance: .
CDR3nt: TGCGCCAGCAGTGACCCTTCCCGGGACACCAAAAACACCATATATTTT
CDR3aa: CASSDPSRDTKNTIYF

len: 13
d_gene: .
j_gene: TRBJ2-1
v_gene: TRBV12-3/TRBV12-4
abundance: .
CDR3nt: TGTGCCAGTCTGGGGGGCTCCTACAATGAGCAGTTCTTC
CDR3aa: CASLGGSYNEQFF

len: 16
d_gene: TRBD2
j_gene: TRBJ2-7
v_gene: TRBV29-1
abundance: .
CDR3nt: TGCAGCGTTGGGGGGGGACTAGCGGGAGGGCCGCACGAGCAGTACTTC
CDR3aa: CSVGGGLAGGPHEQYF

len: 14
d_gene: .
j_gene: TRBJ2-7
v_gene: TRBV29-1
abundance: .
CDR3nt: TGCAGCGTCGGGGGACAGTCGAGCTCCTACGAGCAGTACTTC
CDR3aa: CSVGGQSSSYEQYF

len: 15
d_gene: .
j_gene: TRBJ1-1
v_gene: TRBV2
abundance: once
CDR3nt: TGTGCCAGCAGTGAAGCGCCCGGTGTGAACACTGAAGCTTTCTTT
CDR3aa: CASSEAPGVNTEAFF

len: 12
d_gene: .
j_gene: TRBJ2-1
v_gene: TRBV12-3/TRBV12-4
abundance: .
CDR3nt: TGTGCCAGCAGTCGACTCTACAATGAGCAGTTCTTC
CDR3aa: CASSRLYNEQFF

len: 16
d_gene: .
j_gene: TRBJ2-1
v_gene: TRBV7-2
abundance: .
CDR3nt: TGTGCCAGCAGCGAGAACAGTTCCCCCCTTAACAATGAGCAGTTCTTC
CDR3aa: CASSENSSPLNNEQFF

len: 15
d_gene: .
j_gene: TRBJ1-5
v_gene: TRBV7-2
abundance: .
CDR3nt: TGTGCCAGCAGCTTAGCCGGGTCCCCCAATCAGCCCCAGCATTTT
CDR3aa: CASSLAGSPNQPQHF

len: 18
d_gene: TRBD1
j_gene: TRBJ1-6
v_gene: TRBV27
abundance: .
CDR3nt: TGTGCCAGCAGTTCACAGGGGTCCTCCCGCTCCTATAATTCACCCCTCCACTTT
CDR3aa: CASSSQGSSRSYNSPLHF

len: 14
d_gene: TRBD1
j_gene: TRBJ1-2
v_gene: TRBV5-1
abundance: .
CDR3nt: TGCGCCAGCACCGCAGGACAGGGGGGCTATGGCTACACCTTC
CDR3aa: CASTAGQGGYGYTF

len: 14
d_gene: .
j_gene: TRBJ2-3
v_gene: TRBV29-1
abundance: .
CDR3nt: TGCAGCGTCCGAAGGGCGGGTCGGACAGATACGCAGTATTTT
CDR3aa: CSVRRAGRTDTQYF

len: 16
d_gene: .
j_gene: TRBJ2-1
v_gene: TRBV7-2
abundance: .
CDR3nt: TGTGCCAGCAGCTCCACTAGGAACTGGGCCGCCAATGAGCAGTTCTTC
CDR3aa: CASSSTRNWAANEQFF

len: 15
d_gene: .
j_gene: TRBJ1-2
v_gene: TRBV7-2
abundance: .
CDR3nt: TGTGCCAGCAGCTTAGCCACAGCACCCCACTATGGCTACACCTTC
CDR3aa: CASSLATAPHYGYTF

len: 16
d_gene: TRBD1
j_gene: TRBJ1-6
v_gene: TRBV6-5
abundance: few
CDR3nt: TGTGCCAGCAGTTACAAGCCTGCAGGGGGCCACTCACCCCTCCACTTT
CDR3aa: CASSYKPAGGHSPLHF

len: 16
d_gene: .
j_gene: TRBJ2-1
v_gene: TRBV7-2
abundance: .
CDR3nt: TGTGCCAGCAGCCTTTTGGGCCCCGGCTCCTACAATGAGCAGTTCTTC
CDR3aa: CASSLLGPGSYNEQFF

len: 16
d_gene: .
j_gene: TRBJ2-5
v_gene: TRBV9
abundance: .
CDR3nt: TGTGCCAGCAGCTTAGATGGGGGCTACCCTGAAAAGACCCAGTACTTC
CDR3aa: CASSLDGGYPEKTQYF

len: 14
d_gene: .
j_gene: TRBJ2-5
v_gene: TRBV24-1
abundance: .
CDR3nt: TGTGCCACCAGTGATGTAATAGGGGTAGAGACCCAGTACTTC
CDR3aa: CATSDVIGVETQYF

len: 16
d_gene: TRBD1
j_gene: TRBJ2-3
v_gene: TRBV28
abundance: .
CDR3nt: TGTGCCAGCAGTTCCATAACAGGGGGGCTCACAGATACGCAGTATTTT
CDR3aa: CASSSITGGLTDTQYF